This TCR beta chain is from a study of T cells in Graves' hyperthyroidism and ophthalmopathy (dated by TCRdb to the late 2010s). The study in broad terms: Peripheral blood was collected at initial diagnosis, before any treatment. After sampling, hyperthyroidism patients received methimazole starting at 30 mg daily, and ophthalmopathy patients received high-dose intravenous methylprednisolone. The study also compared thyroid tissue and blood T-cell repertoires from several Graves' hyperthyroidism patients. A discovery cohort of about 95 patients, approximately 44 with Graves' ophthalmopathy and over 55 with stable Graves' hyperthyroidism, was used to find distinguishing TCR V-J signatures. The approximately 90 discovery patients were randomly split 7:3 into training and test sets. According to the paper, TCR Vbeta CDR3 sequencing was carried out on some 130 peripheral blood samples, which came from under 50 ophthalmopathy, around 74 hyperthyroidism and roughly 17 progressor patients. An independent validation cohort of 18 to 20 hyperthyroidism patients and 17 patients who later progressed to ophthalmopathy tested prospective prediction of ophthalmopathy.

The TCR beta CDR3 regions were amplified from RNA transcripts. The TCR CDR3 was subjected to a first round of RT-PCR using the HTBI primer set and the Qiagen OneStep RT-PCR kit. A second multiplex PCR round built the libraries, followed by size selection and purification. Sequencing of the libraries was done on an Illumina HiSeq2000 using paired-end 100 bp reads. In the authors' own workflow: SOAPnuke was used to process the raw data, throwing out any read that contained adapters or uncalled bases, had a mean Phred below 15, or lacked an exact constant-primer or identifier match. High-quality paired reads were merged using COPE v1.2.5, and each unique nucleotide sequence was defined as a clonotype. Clonotypes were aligned to IMGT TRBV, TRBD and TRBJ reference segments using MiTCR v1.1. The analysis included only V-J combinations with a frequency above 0.0001, which together covered roughly 99% of the repertoires. A TCS score was defined as the ratio between F50 (clonal expansion) and ExV (chaos), using BLOSUM62-based TCRdist between CDR3 peptides within each V-J. Welch's t-statistics and random forest reduced roughly 500 V-J features to roughly 13, which were used in a naive Bayes classifier (R e1071). Using fastp trimming at Q25 and MiXCR clonotype assembly, TCRdb reanalyzed the public sequencing data and kept in-frame beta chains. Rows are unified per CDR3 protein, each entry keeping the most common DNA and genes. The V and J calls were not made by the authors but by TCRdb's processing. This sample gives 600,000 to 650,000 distinct CDR3 sequences in total; about 17% of them show up just once. The ten largest account for less than 4.5% of the sample.

Comment on this clonotype: Its antigen is not yet known. No per-base quality is available; no much larger clone lies one base away.

Stable Graves' hyperthyroidism was defined as the absence of progression to ophthalmopathy over 18 months of follow-up. Hyperthyroidism patients were newly diagnosed, had a disease duration of under 2 months, and were aged 18 to 65 years. Any patient with an uncontrolled infection, another autoimmune disease, pregnancy or lactation was excluded. Diagnoses were established on the basis of clinical symptoms, serum thyroxine and TRAb, thyroid ultrasound, and orbital computed tomography. PBMCs were isolated from approximately 10 ml of fresh peripheral blood by Ficoll-Paque density gradient centrifugation. Total RNA was extracted with Trizol reagent, and quality was checked on an Agilent 2100 Bioanalyzer. On the study overall, not on this receptor specifically: No statistical method was used to set the sample size in advance, and investigators knew the group allocation. In validation, the model predicted progression to ophthalmopathy with approximately 71% sensitivity and less than 75% specificity, a median of approximately 6.7 months before onset. In cross-validation, a model built on a 13 V-J signature told ophthalmopathy apart from stable hyperthyroidism with just under 90% sensitivity and around 84% specificity, and in testing the same model reached 80%/75%. Most expanded thyroid clonotypes (frequency above 0.001) were also detected in blood, a finding suggesting that blood repertoires may reflect thyroid immune responses.

The CDR3 runs 19 residues from the cysteine to the phenylalanine. Only CDR3 DNA is held: 57 bases, read in frame from base 1. V is cut back by 6 bases and J by 6 bases, with 24 bases in the junction unmatched. CDR1 and CDR2, looked up from the germline V gene (reference sequence), are DFQATT and SNEGSKA. This TCR was sampled from a woman younger than 45 with Graves' hyperthyroidism. The sequenced material came from blood. Recombination joined TRBV20-1 with TRBJ1-3; a stretch of 9 junction bases matches TRBD1. The bases are TGCAGTGCCATAGCCTCGGGGACAGGGATAACACCTTATGTAAACACCATATATTTT. It codes for CSAIASGTGITPYVNTIYF.